What follows are 24 T cell receptor beta chains derived from one specimen sequenced in a study of blood T cell repertoires in COVID-19. TCRdb keeps only in-frame clones here, not all; method: immunoSEQ multiplex PCR. Found here are 56,000 or so clones, 80% to 95% of them singletons; the top ten hold under 7.5%. The sample comprised peripheral blood. Every receptor here comes from a man aged 45 to 65 with active COVID-19.

This clone came up once. V is TRBV5-8 and J is TRBJ2-1; maybe TRBD2 (6 bases). Trimming took 0 bases from V and 3 from J, leaving 7 bases between them. The germline V gene encodes CDR1 SGHTS and CDR2 YDEGEE. CDR3 length equals 14 residues. Written as DNA, the CDR3 is TGTGCCAGCAGCTTGGGGGGGGACTACAATGAGCAGTTCTTC. Protein product: CASSLGGDYNEQFF.

The CDR3: CASRQGRNTEAFF. The CDR3, as DNA: TGTGCCAGCAGACAGGGGAGGAACACTGAAGCTTTCTTT. V usage is TRBV27 and J usage is TRBJ1-1; TRBD1 agrees at 7 bases. The J segment lost 1 base and the V segment lost 6 bases, leaving 2 bases of the junction unmatched. CDR3 length equals 13 residues. Germline CDR1 MNHEY, CDR2 SMNVEV (reference sequence).

The V gene is TRBV11-2, the J gene TRBJ1-1; maybe TRBD1 (5 bases). This CDR3 is 15 amino acids long. The V gene's germline CDR1 is SGHAT and CDR2 FQNNGV. Trimming shortened V by 4 bases and J by 1 base, and 13 bases separated the two germline ends. This CDR3 is CASSSSRDENTEAFF. CDR3 DNA sequence: TGTGCCAGCAGCTCAAGCAGGGATGAGAACACTGAAGCTTTCTTT.

J is TRBJ2-5 and V is TRBV6-5; 10 nucleotides line up with TRBD2. V lost 8 bases to trimming and J lost 10 bases; unmatched junction nucleotides: 7. The CDR3 runs 12 residues. Germline CDR1 MNHEY, CDR2 SVGAGI. CDR3 sequence: CASAPSGGHQYF. In nucleotides, the CDR3 is TGTGCCAGCGCCCCTAGCGGGGGACACCAGTACTTC.

The rearrangement uses TRBV14 and TRBJ2-1, with TRBD2 matching over 7 bases. Germline V gene sequence: CDR1 SGHDN, CDR2 FVKESK. After removal of 3 bases from V and 0 bases from J, the junction contained 2 bases not matched to a gene. The CDR3 covers 15 residues. In DNA form, the CDR3 reads TGTGCCAGCAGCCAGCGACTAGCCTCCTACAATGAGCAGTTCTTC. It codes for CASSQRLASYNEQFF.

The gene calls are TRBV25-1 and TRBJ1-1, with D maybe TRBD1 (5 bases). This CDR3 is built from 14 residues. Per germline, CDR1 MGHDK and CDR2 SYGVNS. V shed 6 bases and J shed 5 bases, with 16 bases lying between them. In DNA, the CDR3 is TGTGCCAGCAGAAAAAAAGGGGATTGGACTGAAGCTTTCTTT. As protein: CASRKKGDWTEAFF.

The chain employs TRBV3-1 (or the pseudogene TRBV3-2) and TRBJ2-5; 10 bases are a match to TRBD1. With V trimmed by 3 bases and J by 3 bases, 7 bases remained unmatched. The CDR3 loop spans 16 amino acids. Germline V gene sequence: CDR1 LGHDT, CDR2 YNNKEL (reference sequence). This CDR3 reads CASSQTPGTGEETQYF. The CDR3 DNA sequence: TGTGCCAGCAGCCAGACCCCCGGGACAGGGGAAGAGACCCAGTACTTC.

The chain recombines TRBV9 with TRBJ2-2; 8 bases align to TRBD2. J was trimmed by 7 bases and V by 1 base; bases with no gene match: 3. The CDR3 has 14 residues. Germline loops: CDR1 SGDLS, CDR2 YYNGEE. The DNA for the CDR3 is TGTGCCAGCAGCGTACTAGCGGGTGGCGGGGAGCTGTTTTTT. Protein sequence: CASSVLAGGGELFF.

The chain employs TRBV28 and TRBJ2-2; tentatively, D is TRBD2 (6 bases). The CDR3 covers 15 residues. The germline CDR1 and CDR2 sequences are MDHEN and SYDVKM. The ends were cut back, 10 bases at V and 4 bases at J, with 19 bases in the middle. The CDR3 sequence is CATRRRASGTGELFF. CDR3 coding DNA: TGTGCCACCCGCCGGAGGGCCTCGGGCACCGGGGAGCTGTTTTTT. The full variable domain, completed using reference TRBV28 and TRBJ2-2, is DVKVTQSSRYLVKRTGEKVFLECVQDMDHENMFWYRQDPGLGLRLIYFSYDVKMKEKGDIPEGYSVSREKKERFSLILESASTNQTSMYLCATRRRASGTGELFFGEGSRLTVL.

The chain carries TRBV11-2 and TRBJ2-1, with D possibly matching TRBD2 (6 bases). From germline, CDR1 is SGHAT and CDR2 FQNNGV. This CDR3 has 16 amino acids. Trimming cost V 5 bases and J 2 bases, with 16 bases left between them. CDR3 in amino acids: CASSPYTGEAYNEQFF. CDR3 sequence (DNA): TGTGCCAGCAGCCCTTACACGGGGGAAGCCTACAATGAGCAGTTCTTC.

V is TRBV2 and J is TRBJ1-1; D possibly corresponds to TRBD1 (6 bases). CDR1 SNHLY and CDR2 FYNNEI come from the germline V gene. V lost 7 bases to trimming and J lost 3 bases, with 18 bases between them. The CDR3 runs to 15 residues. CDR3 loop: CASTPGGRGDTEAFF. The CDR3 coding sequence is TGTGCCAGCACTCCCGGGGGGAGGGGGGACACTGAAGCTTTCTTT.

The chain has TRBV5-1 and TRBJ2-7, with TRBD1 identical over 7 bases. The CDR3 is made up of 14 amino acids. The germline gives CDR1 SGHRS, CDR2 YFSETQ. Trimming removed 4 bases from V and 1 base from J; junction bases left unmatched: 5. The CDR3 DNA reads as TGCGCCAGCAGCGGGGGACAGTCATCCTACGAGCAGTACTTC. This translates into CASSGGQSSYEQYF.

The chain has TRBV6-2 or TRBV6-3 and TRBJ2-7; perhaps TRBD2 as D (6 bases). The CDR3 totals 14 residues. Germline CDR1 reads MNHEY; CDR2 reads SVGEGT. The germline V and J ends were trimmed by 6 bases and 4 bases, with 16 bases remaining between them. The CDR3 reads CASSPQGGNYEQYF. CDR3 nucleotide sequence: TGTGCCAGCAGCCCCCAAGGAGGGAATTACGAGCAGTACTTC.

The chain employs TRBV6-2 or TRBV6-3 and TRBJ2-1, with D perhaps TRBD2 (6 bases). Trimming shortened V by 2 bases and J by 6 bases, and 20 bases separated the two germline ends. The CDR3 loop spans 17 amino acids. CDR1 is MNHEY and CDR2 is SVGEGT in the germline V gene. The CDR3: CASSYLRARDFPNEQFF. The CDR3 DNA reads as TGTGCCAGCAGTTACCTCCGTGCCCGGGACTTTCCCAATGAGCAGTTCTTC.

Regarding this clone: This sample includes further DNA sequences coding for the same CDR3. This chain connects TRBV7-9 to TRBJ2-5; D not resolved. The V and J ends lost 2 bases and 2 bases respectively, with 9 bases between them. The CDR3 totals 14 residues. Germline loops: CDR1 SEHNR, CDR2 FQNEAQ (reference sequence). For the CDR3, the DNA is TGTGCCAGCAGCTTACTGGCCGGGCAAGAGACCCAGTACTTC. Protein: CASSLLAGQETQYF.

The chain links TRBV11-2 to TRBJ2-3; perhaps TRBD1 as D (5 bases). Between the trimmed V and J ends, which lost 2 bases and 4 bases, there was a span of 13 bases. The CDR3 consists of 15 residues. Germline CDR1 reads SGHAT; CDR2 reads FQNNGV. The CDR3 loop reads CASSLTQGWADTQYF. The CDR3 DNA reads TGTGCCAGCAGCTTAACCCAGGGCTGGGCAGATACGCAGTATTTT.

This clone was detected only a few times. This rearrangement joins TRBV7-6 to TRBJ1-2; 8 positions match TRBD1. V gave up 5 bases and J gave up 5 bases; unmatched junction bases: 7. This CDR3 is built from 14 residues. Germline assignment: CDR1 SGHVS and CDR2 FNYEAQ. In DNA, the CDR3 is TGTGCCAGCAGCCCATTGGACAGGGTTTATGGCTACACCTTC. Translation gives CASSPLDRVYGYTF.

The V call is TRBV5-1, the J call TRBJ2-3; TRBD2 agrees at 14 bases. The CDR3 extends over 18 amino acids. Germline V CDR1 and CDR2: SGHRS, YFSETQ. V shed 4 bases and J 4 bases; nucleotides not matched to a gene: 11. The CDR3 bases are TGCGCCAGCAGCAAAGGGACTAGCGGGAGTAGTATGGCAGATACGCAGTATTTT. Protein: CASSKGTSGSSMADTQYF.

The CDR3 coding sequence is TGTGCCAGCAGTTCCTGGGACACCTTTAACTATGGCTACACCTTC. It encodes CASSSWDTFNYGYTF. The gene calls are TRBV6-2 or TRBV6-3 and TRBJ1-2; possible D gene TRBD1, 6 bases. The V and J ends lost 4 bases and 1 base respectively, with 13 bases between them. The CDR3 has 15 amino acids. Germline V CDR1 and CDR2: MNHEY, SVGEGT.

The chain is built from TRBV3-1 (or the pseudogene TRBV3-2) and TRBJ2-2; 7 bases map to TRBD1. V trimming: 1 base; J trimming: 1 base; junction bases outside the gene matches: 6. This CDR3 has 17 amino acids. Germline CDR1 is LGHDT and CDR2 is YNNKEL (reference sequence). The CDR3 protein is CASSQGIRDRNTGELFF. The CDR3 DNA reads as TGTGCCAGCAGCCAAGGGATTCGGGACAGGAACACCGGGGAGCTGTTTTTT.

The chain employs TRBV10-3 and TRBJ2-5, with TRBD1 matching 8 bases. The ends lost 6 bases at V and 3 bases at J; junction bases unmatched: 12. The CDR3 sequence is 16 residues long. Germline lookup yields CDR1 ENHRY and CDR2 SYGVKD. DNA of the CDR3: TGTGCCATCAGCGTCTCCGGACAGGGAAGGGAAGAGACCCAGTACTTC. It specifies CAISVSGQGREETQYF.

The rearrangement joins TRBV24-1 to TRBJ2-7, with TRBD1 matching 7 bases. The CDR3 has 14 amino acids. With 7 bases clipped from V and 6 bases from J, the junction kept 11 bases outside the gene matches. The germline gives CDR1 KGHDR, CDR2 SFDVKD. As DNA, the CDR3 is TGTGCCACCAGCCAAGGGGGCGCACCCTCCGAGCAGTACTTC. It specifies CATSQGGAPSEQYF.

The genes are TRBV5-1 and TRBJ2-5; the match to TRBD2 covers 12 bases. CDR1 and CDR2 from the germline V gene are SGHRS and YFSETQ. The CDR3 length is 17 residues. J lost 5 bases, V lost 0 bases, and 8 bases had no gene match. The CDR3 spells CASSLVPSGRATETQYF. As DNA, the CDR3 is TGCGCCAGCAGCTTGGTTCCTAGCGGGAGGGCCACGGAGACCCAGTACTTC.

This chain joins TRBV28 and TRBJ2-7; TRBD1 matches 8 bases. V shed 5 bases and J 5 bases; nucleotides not matched to a gene: 14. The CDR3 length is 16 residues. Germline CDR1 reads MDHEN; CDR2 reads SYDVKM. The CDR3 bases are TGTGCCAGCAGTCTCCTCCCCGGGACAGGTCAGGACGAGCAGTACTTC. Its protein is CASSLLPGTGQDEQYF.